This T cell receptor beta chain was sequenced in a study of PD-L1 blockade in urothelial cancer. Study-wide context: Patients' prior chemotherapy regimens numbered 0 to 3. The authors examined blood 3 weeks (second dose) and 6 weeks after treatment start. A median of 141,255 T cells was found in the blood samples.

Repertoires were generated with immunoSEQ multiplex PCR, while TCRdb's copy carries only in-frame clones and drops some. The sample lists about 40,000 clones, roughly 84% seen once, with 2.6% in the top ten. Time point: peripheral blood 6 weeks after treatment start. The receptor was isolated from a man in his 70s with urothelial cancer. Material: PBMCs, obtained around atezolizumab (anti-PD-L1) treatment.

CDR3 coding DNA: TGTGCCAGCAGCTTCGACTCCCCCCGAGCCATTGAGCAGTTCTTC. Protein: CASSFDSPRAIEQFF. The gene calls are TRBV5-4 and TRBJ2-1; D uncertain. CDR3 length: 15 residues. CDR1 SGHNT and CDR2 YYREEE come from the germline V gene (reference sequence). V lost 2 bases, J lost 9 bases, and 18 bases lay in between.